These 8 T cell receptor beta chains were all obtained from the same sample, sequenced in a study of T cells in Graves' hyperthyroidism and ophthalmopathy. RNA transcripts yielded amplified TCR beta CDR3 regions. The HTBI primer set drove a first-round RT-PCR of the TCR CDR3. One entry per CDR3 protein results from TCRdb running MiXCR on the multiplex PCR reads. Counted here are a few hundred thousand distinct CDR3 sequences, 12% to 15% occurring once; the ten biggest clones make up about 14%. The specimen sequenced was blood. The receptors were gathered from a woman aged 35 to 49 with Graves' hyperthyroidism.

This clonotype was counted ten times or more. Written as DNA, the CDR3 is TGCGCCAGCAGTCGGACCCGACTAGCCGAGCAGTACTTC. Residues: CASSRTRLAEQYF. V usage is TRBV10-1 and J usage is TRBJ2-7; 7 nucleotides agree with TRBD2. Trimming at V came to 5 bases and at J to 6 bases, leaving 7 bases not matched to a gene. Germline V lookup: CDR1 WNHNN, CDR2 SYGVQD (reference sequence). The CDR3 runs 13 residues.

This clonotype has a count of ten or more. J is TRBJ2-7 and V is TRBV6-1, with 9 positions matching TRBD1. The J segment lost 3 bases and the V segment lost 7 bases, leaving 10 bases of the junction unmatched. The CDR3 has 15 residues. Germline loops: CDR1 MNHNS, CDR2 SASEGT. The chain's CDR3 is CASTPGRTGVYEQYF. CDR3 DNA sequence: TGTGCCAGCACCCCTGGGAGGACAGGGGTCTACGAGCAGTACTTC.

This clonotype was seen repeatedly, ten times or more. The chain is built from TRBV12-3 or TRBV12-4 and TRBJ2-1, with 14 bases lining up with TRBD2. This CDR3 comprises 18 residues. V lost 6 bases and J lost 2; bases outside the gene matches: 9. The CDR3 coding sequence is TGTGCCAGCAGCGGACGTCCGGGACTAGCGGGGGCCTACAATGAGCAGTTCTTC. This translates into CASSGRPGLAGAYNEQFF.

V and J are TRBV7-9 and TRBJ2-1; TRBD2 matches at 14 bases. Germline loops: CDR1 SEHNR, CDR2 FQNEAQ (reference sequence). CDR3 length equals 18 residues. After removal of 5 bases from V and 3 bases from J, the junction contained 9 bases not matched to a gene. The chain's CDR3 is CASSPKGGLAGVYNEQFF. The CDR3 DNA reads TGTGCCAGCAGCCCCAAGGGGGGACTAGCGGGAGTCTACAATGAGCAGTTCTTC.

The V call is TRBV11-2, the J call TRBJ1-1; the D is unclear. V was clipped by 2 bases and J by 4 bases, with 14 bases between them. CDR3 length equals 15 residues. Germline loops: CDR1 SGHAT, CDR2 FQNNGV. CDR3 DNA: TGTGCCAGCAGCTTATTTTTCAGTGAACTCACTGAAGCTTTCTTT. Protein: CASSLFFSELTEAFF.

The genes are TRBV29-1 and TRBJ1-2; TRBD1 aligns across 7 bases. The V segment lost 6 bases and the J segment 4 bases; nucleotides outside the gene matches: 5. CDR3 size: 12 residues. Germline CDR1 SQVTM, CDR2 ANQGSEA. CDR3 DNA: TGCAGCGTCTATAAGGGGGCCTATGGCTACACCTTC. It is translated as CSVYKGAYGYTF.

In its sample, this clonotype was seen a few times. V and J are TRBV5-4 and TRBJ1-6; 7 bases are shared with TRBD1. Losses at the gene ends were 2 bases for V and 8 bases for J; bases not matched to a gene: 13. From germline, CDR1 is SGHNT and CDR2 YYREEE (reference sequence). CDR3 length: 17 amino acids. The CDR3 DNA follows: TGTGCCAGCAGCTTCTTTGTCCAACAGGGGAGAGATTCACCCCTCCACTTT. It translates to CASSFFVQQGRDSPLHF.

This clonotype was seen a handful of times. For the CDR3, the DNA is TGTGCCAGCAGCTTAGTTGGTCAGGTCTATGGCTACACCTTC. Protein sequence: CASSLVGQVYGYTF. This chain joins TRBV7-2 and TRBJ1-2; D is uncertain. This CDR3 is 14 amino acids long. In germline, CDR1 is SGHTA, CDR2 FQGNSA. Trimming removed 1 base at V and 4 bases at J, with 10 bases between.